This TCR beta chain was sequenced for a study of cytomegalovirus exposure and HLA in healthy donors. Study background: In a later analysis, the 100 to 150 validation repertoires were reported to have used the same platform as the roughly 700 first-cohort repertoires.

To note about this clone: Its antigen remains unknown.

Germline CDR1 reads SGHVS; CDR2 reads FQNEAQ. The CDR3 has 13 amino acids. V was pared by 3 bases and J by 4 bases, with 9 bases between. Generated by immunoSEQ multiplex PCR, the TCRdb table keeps only in-frame clones and is missing some. The sample carries fewer than 200,000 clones, nearly 90% recorded once. Study-level findings and limits: The study put 160 or so TCR beta chains on its list as cytomegalovirus-associated. Cytomegalovirus status was reportedly diagnosed by the classifier with high sensitivity and specificity.

Sequencing input: PBMCs. The rearrangement joins TRBV7-8 to TRBJ1-2; no reliable D call. The sequence came from a woman between 18 and 29 years old in good health and CMV-seropositive. This chain's CDR3 is CASSFAGSYGYTF. In DNA form, the CDR3 reads TGTGCCAGCAGCTTCGCTGGCAGCTATGGCTACACCTTC. The whole variable domain, remainder taken from reference TRBV7-8 and TRBJ1-2, is GAGVSQSPRYKVAKRGQDVALRCDPISGHVSLFWYQQALGQGPEFLTYFQNEAQLDKSGLPSDRFFAERPEGSVSTLKIQRTQQEDSAVYLCASSFAGSYGYTFGSGTRLTVV.